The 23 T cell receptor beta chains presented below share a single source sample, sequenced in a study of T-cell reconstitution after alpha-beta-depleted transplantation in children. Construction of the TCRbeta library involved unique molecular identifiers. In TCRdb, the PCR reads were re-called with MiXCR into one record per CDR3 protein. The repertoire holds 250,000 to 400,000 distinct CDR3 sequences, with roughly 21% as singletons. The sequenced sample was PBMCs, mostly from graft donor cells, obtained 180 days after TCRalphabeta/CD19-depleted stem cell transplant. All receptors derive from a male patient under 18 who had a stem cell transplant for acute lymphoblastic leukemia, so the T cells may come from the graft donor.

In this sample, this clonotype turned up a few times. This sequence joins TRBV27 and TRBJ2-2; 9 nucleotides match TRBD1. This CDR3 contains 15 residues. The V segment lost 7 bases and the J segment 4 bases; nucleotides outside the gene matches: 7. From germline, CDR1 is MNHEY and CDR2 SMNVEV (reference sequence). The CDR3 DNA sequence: TGTGCCAGCACCCACAGGGGGCGAATCACCGGGGAGCTGTTTTTT. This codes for CASTHRGRITGELFF.

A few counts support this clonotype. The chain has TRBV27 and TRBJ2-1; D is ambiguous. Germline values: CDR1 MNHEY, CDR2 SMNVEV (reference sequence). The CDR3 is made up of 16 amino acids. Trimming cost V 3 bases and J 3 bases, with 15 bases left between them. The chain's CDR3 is CASSLRWLVNYNEQFF. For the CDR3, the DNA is TGTGCCAGCAGTTTGAGGTGGTTGGTGAACTACAATGAGCAGTTCTTC.

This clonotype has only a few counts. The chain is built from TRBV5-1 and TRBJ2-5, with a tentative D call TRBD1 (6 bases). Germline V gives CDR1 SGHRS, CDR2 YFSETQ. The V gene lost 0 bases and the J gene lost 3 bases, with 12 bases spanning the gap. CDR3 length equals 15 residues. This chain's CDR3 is CASSLDGGWEETQYF. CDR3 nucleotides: TGCGCCAGCAGCTTGGATGGGGGCTGGGAAGAGACCCAGTACTTC. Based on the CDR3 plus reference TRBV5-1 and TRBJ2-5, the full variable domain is KAGVTQTPRYLIKTRGQQVTLSCSPISGHRSVSWYQQTPGQGLQFLFEYFSETQRNKGNFPGRFSGRQFSNSRSEMNVSTLELGDSALYLCASSLDGGWEETQYFGPGTRLLVL.

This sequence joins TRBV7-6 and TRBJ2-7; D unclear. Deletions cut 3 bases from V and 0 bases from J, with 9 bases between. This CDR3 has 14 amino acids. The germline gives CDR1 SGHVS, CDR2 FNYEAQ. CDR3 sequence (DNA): TGTGCCAGCAGCTTCTCACTAAGCTCCTACGAGCAGTACTTC. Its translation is CASSFSLSSYEQYF.

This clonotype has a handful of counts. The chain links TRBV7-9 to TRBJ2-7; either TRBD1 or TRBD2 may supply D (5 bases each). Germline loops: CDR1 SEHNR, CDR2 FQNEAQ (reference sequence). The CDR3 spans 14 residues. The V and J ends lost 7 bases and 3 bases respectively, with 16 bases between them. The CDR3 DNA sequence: TGTGCCAGCACTTACGGGACCGAACTCTACGAGCAGTACTTC. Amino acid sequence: CASTYGTELYEQYF. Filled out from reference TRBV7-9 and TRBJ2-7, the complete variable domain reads DTGVSQNPRHKITKRGQNVTFRCDPISEHNRLYWYRQTLGQGPEFLTYFQNEAQLEKSRLLSDRFSAERPKGSFSTLEIQRTEQGDSAMYLCASTYGTELYEQYFGPGTRLTVT.

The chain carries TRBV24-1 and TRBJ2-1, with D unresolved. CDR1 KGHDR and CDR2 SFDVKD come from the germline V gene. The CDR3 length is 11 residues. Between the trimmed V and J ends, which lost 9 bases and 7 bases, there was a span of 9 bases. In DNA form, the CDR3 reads TGTGCCACCGGTCAGGCGAATGAGCAGTTCTTC. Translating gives CATGQANEQFF.

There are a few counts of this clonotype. The CDR3: CASSPHPASYEQYF. The CDR3 region has the DNA TGTGCCAGCAGCCCACACCCGGCCTCCTACGAGCAGTACTTC. The V call is TRBV9, the J call TRBJ2-7; D is uncertain. CDR1 SGDLS and CDR2 YYNGEE come from the germline V gene. V dropped 4 bases and J dropped 0 bases, with 11 bases sitting between them. The CDR3 length is 14 residues.

CDR3 DNA: TGTGCCAGCAGTGAGCCAGGGGCCTATGGCTACACCTTC. Amino acids: CASSEPGAYGYTF. The rearrangement links TRBV25-1 to TRBJ1-2, with D possibly matching TRBD1 (6 bases). This CDR3 contains 13 residues. Germline V gene lookup returns CDR1 MGHDK and CDR2 SYGVNS. V dropped 3 bases and J dropped 4 bases, with 9 bases sitting between them.

The CDR3, as DNA: TGCAGCGTTGAAGAAGTTCCTGAAAAACTGTTTTTT. This sequence encodes CSVEEVPEKLFF. V and J are TRBV29-1 and TRBJ1-4, with no clear D. Between the trimmed V and J ends, which lost 0 bases and 7 bases, there was a span of 6 bases. The CDR3 has 12 residues. The germline CDR1 and CDR2 sequences are SQVTM and ANQGSEA.

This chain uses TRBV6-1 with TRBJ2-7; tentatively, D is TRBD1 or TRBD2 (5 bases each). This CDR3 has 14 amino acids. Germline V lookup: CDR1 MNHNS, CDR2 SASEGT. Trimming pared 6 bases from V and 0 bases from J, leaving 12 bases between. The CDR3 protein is CASRGVLSSYEQYF. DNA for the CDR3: TGTGCCAGCAGGGGGGTCCTCAGCTCCTACGAGCAGTACTTC.

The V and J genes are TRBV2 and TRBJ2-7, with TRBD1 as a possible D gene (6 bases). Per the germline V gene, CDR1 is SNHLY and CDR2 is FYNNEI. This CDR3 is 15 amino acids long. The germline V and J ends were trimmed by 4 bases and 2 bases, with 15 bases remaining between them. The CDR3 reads CASSAHRVGAYEQYF. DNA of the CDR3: TGTGCCAGCAGTGCACACAGGGTAGGTGCCTACGAGCAGTACTTC.

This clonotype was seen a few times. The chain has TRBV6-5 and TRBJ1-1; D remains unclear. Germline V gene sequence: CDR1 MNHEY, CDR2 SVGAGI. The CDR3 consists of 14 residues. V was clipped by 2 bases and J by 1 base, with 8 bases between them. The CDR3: CASSYGQPNTEAFF. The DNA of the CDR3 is TGTGCCAGCAGTTACGGGCAGCCGAACACTGAAGCTTTCTTT.

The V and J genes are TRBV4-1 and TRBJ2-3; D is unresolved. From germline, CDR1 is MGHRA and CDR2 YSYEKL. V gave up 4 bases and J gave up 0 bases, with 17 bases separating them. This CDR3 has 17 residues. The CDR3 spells CASSLSKGGVSTDTQYF. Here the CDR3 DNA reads TGCGCCAGCAGCCTCTCCAAGGGCGGAGTGAGCACAGATACGCAGTATTTT.

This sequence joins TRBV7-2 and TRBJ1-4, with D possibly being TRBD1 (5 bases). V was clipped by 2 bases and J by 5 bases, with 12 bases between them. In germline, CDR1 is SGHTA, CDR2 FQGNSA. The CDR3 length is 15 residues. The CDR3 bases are TGTGCCAGCAGCTTACCCTCTGGGGGGAATGAAAAACTGTTTTTT. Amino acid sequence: CASSLPSGGNEKLFF.

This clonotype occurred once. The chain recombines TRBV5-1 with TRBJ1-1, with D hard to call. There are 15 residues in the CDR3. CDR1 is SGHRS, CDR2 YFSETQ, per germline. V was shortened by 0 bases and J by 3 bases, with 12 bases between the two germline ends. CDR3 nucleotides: TGCGCCAGCAGCTTGGAAGTCTCCCATTACACTGAAGCTTTCTTT. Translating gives CASSLEVSHYTEAFF.

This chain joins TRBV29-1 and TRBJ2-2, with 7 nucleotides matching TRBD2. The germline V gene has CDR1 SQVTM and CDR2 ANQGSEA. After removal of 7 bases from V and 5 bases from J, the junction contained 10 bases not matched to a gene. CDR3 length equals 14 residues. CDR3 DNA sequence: TGCAGCGCATCCGTGTCCGGGGGGACCGGGGAGCTGTTTTTT. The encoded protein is CSASVSGGTGELFF.

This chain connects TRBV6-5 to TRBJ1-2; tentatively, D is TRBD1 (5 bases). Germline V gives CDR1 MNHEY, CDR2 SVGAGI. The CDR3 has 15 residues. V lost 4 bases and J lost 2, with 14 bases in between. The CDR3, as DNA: TGTGCCAGCAGTTTCCGAGGGGCAGGGAACTATGGCTACACCTTC. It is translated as CASSFRGAGNYGYTF.

CDR3 DNA: TGTGCCAGCACCTATAGTACTAGGTCCCCCTACGAGCAGTACTTC. This sequence encodes CASTYSTRSPYEQYF. The V and J genes are TRBV6-1 and TRBJ2-7; D possibly corresponds to TRBD2 (5 bases). CDR1 and CDR2 from the germline V gene are MNHNS and SASEGT. The CDR3 is made up of 15 amino acids. V was cut by 7 bases and J by 2 bases, with 18 bases left in between.

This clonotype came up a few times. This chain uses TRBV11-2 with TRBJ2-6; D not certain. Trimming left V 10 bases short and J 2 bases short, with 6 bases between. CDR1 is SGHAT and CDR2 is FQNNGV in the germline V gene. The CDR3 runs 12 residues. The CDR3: CATCPGANVLTF. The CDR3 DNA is TGTGCCACCTGTCCTGGGGCCAACGTCCTGACTTTC.

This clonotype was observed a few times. This CDR3 reads CASSPMQRAGGTDTQYF. The DNA of the CDR3 is TGTGCCAGCTCACCAATGCAAAGGGCCGGCGGCACAGATACGCAGTATTTT. The chain joins TRBV18 to TRBJ2-3; no clear D. From germline, CDR1 is KGHSH and CDR2 LQKENI. This CDR3 comprises 17 residues. Between the trimmed V and J ends, which lost 2 bases and 1 base, there was a span of 16 bases.

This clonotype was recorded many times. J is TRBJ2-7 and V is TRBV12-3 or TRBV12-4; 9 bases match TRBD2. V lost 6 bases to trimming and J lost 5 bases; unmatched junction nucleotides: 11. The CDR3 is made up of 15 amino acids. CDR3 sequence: CASRPRLAGVDEQYF. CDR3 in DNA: TGTGCCAGCAGGCCCCGGTTAGCGGGAGTAGACGAGCAGTACTTC.

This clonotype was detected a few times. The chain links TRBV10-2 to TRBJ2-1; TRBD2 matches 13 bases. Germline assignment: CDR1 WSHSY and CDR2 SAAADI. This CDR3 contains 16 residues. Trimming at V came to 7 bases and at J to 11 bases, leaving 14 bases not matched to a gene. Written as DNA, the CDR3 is TGCGCCAGCAAGGGGACTAGCGGGGTTATCCTACATCAGCAGTTCTTC. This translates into CASKGTSGVILHQQFF.

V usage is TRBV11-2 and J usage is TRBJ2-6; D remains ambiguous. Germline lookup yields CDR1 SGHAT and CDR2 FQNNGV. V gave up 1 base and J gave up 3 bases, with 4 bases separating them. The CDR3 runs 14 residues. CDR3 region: CASSLAGGANVLTF. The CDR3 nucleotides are TGTGCCAGCAGCTTAGCGGGTGGGGCCAACGTCCTGACTTTC.